This record concerns one TCR beta chain sequence. Its antigen is unidentified. In the study's own analysis: Filtering was not the same, since immunoSEQ gave junction-only sequences without quality scores. Here immunoSEQ multiplex PCR was the method, and the copy in TCRdb shows in-frame clones only, minus some. That table gives V, J and clone size, and the DNA gave D and trimming. The sample lists 600,000 or so clones; 98% were seen once. Germline lookup yields CDR1 SEHNR and CDR2 FQNEAQ (reference sequence). The V gene end was trimmed by 6 bases and the J gene end by 4 bases; junction bases not matched to a gene: 12. There are 17 residues in the CDR3. The naive CD8 population came from CD45RO-negative cells selected for CCR7, without terminally differentiated effector memory CD45RA+ cells. Adult Caucasians living in Nashville, Tennessee made up all of the donors. The data derive from a study of shared clonotypes between healthy human individuals.

Study-wide results and caveats: A handful of donors had roughly 5% of their naive CD4 clonotypes in common. Genetic and exposure-history diversity was limited by the small donor number.

The material sequenced was naive CD8+ T cells sorted from blood. The chain recombines TRBV7-9 with TRBJ2-5, with 12 bases fitting TRBD1. The TCR comes from a man aged 25 to 40 in good health. The CDR3 nucleotides are TGTGCCAGCAGGCCTCCGGGACAGGGGGCGCGGCGAGAGACCCAGTACTTC. As protein: CASRPPGQGARRETQYF.